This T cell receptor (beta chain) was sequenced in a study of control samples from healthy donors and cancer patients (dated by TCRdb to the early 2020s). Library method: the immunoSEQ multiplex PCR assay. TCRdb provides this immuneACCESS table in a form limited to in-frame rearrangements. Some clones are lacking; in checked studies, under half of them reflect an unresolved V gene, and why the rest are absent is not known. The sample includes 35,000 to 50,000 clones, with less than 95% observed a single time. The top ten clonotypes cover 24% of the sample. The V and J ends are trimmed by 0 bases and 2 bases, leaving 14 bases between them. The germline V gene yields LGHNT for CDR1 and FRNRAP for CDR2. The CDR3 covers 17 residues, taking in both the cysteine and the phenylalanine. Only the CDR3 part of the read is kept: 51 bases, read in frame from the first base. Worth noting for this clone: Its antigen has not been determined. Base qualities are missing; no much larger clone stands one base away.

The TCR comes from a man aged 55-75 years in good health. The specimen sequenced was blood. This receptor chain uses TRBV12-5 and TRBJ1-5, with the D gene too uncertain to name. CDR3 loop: CASGLVLSLGGNQPQHF. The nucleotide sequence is TGTGCTAGTGGTTTGGTATTGAGCCTCGGGGGCAATCAGCCCCAGCATTTT.